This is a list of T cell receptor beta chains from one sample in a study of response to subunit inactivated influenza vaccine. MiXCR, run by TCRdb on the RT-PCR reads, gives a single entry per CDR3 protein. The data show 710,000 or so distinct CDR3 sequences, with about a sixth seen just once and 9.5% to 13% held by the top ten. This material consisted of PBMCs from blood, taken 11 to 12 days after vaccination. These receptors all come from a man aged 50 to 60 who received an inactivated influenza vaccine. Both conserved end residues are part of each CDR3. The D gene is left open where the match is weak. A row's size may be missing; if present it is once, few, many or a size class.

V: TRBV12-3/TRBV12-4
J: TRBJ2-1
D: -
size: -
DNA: TGTGCCAGCAGTTTAGCTGGGTCCCCTGGTAGATTAAGCAATGAGCAGTTCTTC
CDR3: CASSLAGSPGRLSNEQFF

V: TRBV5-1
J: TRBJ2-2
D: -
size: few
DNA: TGCGCCAGCAGCCAGGTGGGACCAAACACCGGGGAGCTGTTTTTT
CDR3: CASSQVGPNTGELFF

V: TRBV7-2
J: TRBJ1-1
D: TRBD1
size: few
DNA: TGTGCCAGCAGCCTAACGGGGACAGAGAACACTGAAGCTTTCTTT
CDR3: CASSLTGTENTEAFF

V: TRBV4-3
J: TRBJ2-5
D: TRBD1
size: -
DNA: TGCGCCAGCAGCCAAACAGGGGGGAGGCAAGAGACCCAGTACTTC
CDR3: CASSQTGGRQETQYF

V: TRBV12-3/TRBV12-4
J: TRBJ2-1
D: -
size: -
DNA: TGTGCCAGCAGTCGACAGGCAACCTCCTACAATGAGCAGTTCTTC
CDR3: CASSRQATSYNEQFF

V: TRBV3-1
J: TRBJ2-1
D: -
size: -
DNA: TGTGCCAGCAGCCAGGGACTTAGCTCCTACAATGAGCAGTTCTTC
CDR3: CASSQGLSSYNEQFF

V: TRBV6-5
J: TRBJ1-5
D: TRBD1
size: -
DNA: TGTGCCAGCAGTTACTCCTGGACAGGGGGGAATCAGCCCCAGCATTTT
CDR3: CASSYSWTGGNQPQHF

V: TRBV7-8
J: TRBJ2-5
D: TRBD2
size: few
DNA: TGTGCCAGCAGCTTACTAGCGGGGCGCCAAGAGACCCAGTACTTC
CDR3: CASSLLAGRQETQYF

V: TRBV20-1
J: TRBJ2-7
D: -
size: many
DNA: TGCAGTGCTAGAGATGGCACCTACGAGCAGTACTTC
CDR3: CSARDGTYEQYF

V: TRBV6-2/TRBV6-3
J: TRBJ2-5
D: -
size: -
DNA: TGTGCCAGCAGCCAAGGCCGCGGTCTGTACCAAGAGACCCAGTACTTC
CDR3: CASSQGRGLYQETQYF

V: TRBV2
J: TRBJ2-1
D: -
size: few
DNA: TGTGCCAGCAGCCCAAGGCGCAATGAGCAGTTCTTC
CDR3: CASSPRRNEQFF

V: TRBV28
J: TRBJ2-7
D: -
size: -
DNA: TGTGCCAGCAGTTTTGGGCCAGGGATTTACGAGCAGTACTTC
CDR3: CASSFGPGIYEQYF

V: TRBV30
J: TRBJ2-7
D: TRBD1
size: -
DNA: TGTGCCAACGACAGGGGCTACGAGCAGTACTTC
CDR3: CANDRGYEQYF

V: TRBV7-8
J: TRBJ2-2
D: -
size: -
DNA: TGTGCCACCCCGGAGGGGCGGGACTGGTTTACCGGGGAGCTGTTTTTT
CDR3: CATPEGRDWFTGELFF

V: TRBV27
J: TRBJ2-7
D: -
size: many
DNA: TGTGCCAGCAAGGGAGCGGGTAGCTCCTACGAGCAGTACTTC
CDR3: CASKGAGSSYEQYF

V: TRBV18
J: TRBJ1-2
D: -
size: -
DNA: TGTGCCAGCACCGAGGGCAGTAACTATGGCTACACCTTC
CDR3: CASTEGSNYGYTF

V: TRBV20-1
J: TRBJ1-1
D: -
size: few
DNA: TGCAGTGAAGCATTGAACACTGAAGCTTTCTTT
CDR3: CSEALNTEAFF

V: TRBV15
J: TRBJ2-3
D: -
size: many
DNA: TGTGCCACCAGCGCGGGACAGAACCGAGATACGCAGTATTTT
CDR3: CATSAGQNRDTQYF

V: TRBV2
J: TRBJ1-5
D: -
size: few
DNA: TGTGCCAGCAGAGCCGGGACTTTCGGGGGTCAGCCCCAGCATTTT
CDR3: CASRAGTFGGQPQHF

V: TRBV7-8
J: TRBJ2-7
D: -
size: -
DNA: TGTGCCAGCAGCTTAGAAGGCAGAAACTACGAGCAGTACTTC
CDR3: CASSLEGRNYEQYF

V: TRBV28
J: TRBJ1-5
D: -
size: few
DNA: TGTGCCAGCAGTTCTCACGGGGGGGGCAATCAGCCCCAGCATTTT
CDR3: CASSSHGGGNQPQHF

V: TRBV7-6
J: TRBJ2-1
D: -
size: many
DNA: TGTGCCAGCAGCTTAACAGGGAGAACTAACAATGAGCAGTTCTTC
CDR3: CASSLTGRTNNEQFF

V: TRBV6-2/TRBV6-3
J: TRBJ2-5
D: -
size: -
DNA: TGTGCCAGCAGTTACTCACAGCTGAAGGGATCCGAGACCCAGTACTTC
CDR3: CASSYSQLKGSETQYF